These T cell receptor beta chains were read from a single sample in a study of T cell clones after liver transplantation. Here immunoSEQ multiplex PCR was the method, and the copy in TCRdb shows in-frame clones only, minus some. This table has about 21,000 clones, 93% appearing once. Sequencing used CD8+ T cells from blood, obtained approximately 25 months after liver transplant. Source of these receptors: a human patient who received a liver transplant. The graft donor may have contributed some T cells. Each CDR3 is given with its conserved first and last residue. Each record gives: V gene, J gene, D gene, CDR3 DNA, CDR3 protein. D genes are given only for firm matches.

TRBV7-8	TRBJ1-5	TRBD1	TGTGCCAGCAGCTCCCTTATCCGGACAGGGGGCGGCAATCAGCCCCAGCATTTT	CASSSLIRTGGGNQPQHF
TRBV29-1	TRBJ1-1	.	TGCAGCGTTCCCTTGGGGGGGAACACTGAAGCTTTCTTT	CSVPLGGNTEAFF
TRBV10-2	TRBJ2-1	.	TGCGCCAGTAAATGGGGGCGGGAATCCTACAATGAGCAGTTCTTC	CASKWGRESYNEQFF
TRBV27	TRBJ2-3	TRBD2	TGTGCCAGCAGTTACCAGAGGACTAGCGGGAGCACAGATACGCAGTATTTT	CASSYQRTSGSTDTQYF
TRBV19	TRBJ2-7	TRBD1	TGTGCCAGTAGTACCCCTGGGACAGGGGATTACGAGCAGTACTTC	CASSTPGTGDYEQYF
TRBV19	TRBJ2-1	.	TGTGCCAGTAGCAGGACTATCAATGAGCAGTTCTTC	CASSRTINEQFF
TRBV27	TRBJ2-7	.	TGTGCCAGCAGTTTATCGATGAGATCCTACGAGCAGTACTTC	CASSLSMRSYEQYF
TRBV27	TRBJ2-7	.	TGTGCCAGCAGTTTATCCCTGCGGGGAGAGCAGTACTTC	CASSLSLRGEQYF
TRBV9	TRBJ2-4	TRBD2	TGTGCCAGCAGCGTATCAGGACTAGCGGTAAACATTCAGTACTTC	CASSVSGLAVNIQYF
TRBV19	TRBJ1-5	.	TGTGCCACGGGGAACAATCAGCCCCAGCATTTT	CATGNNQPQHF
TRBV27	TRBJ2-1	.	TGTGCCAGCAGTCCGTCGGTTGGGGAGCTGTACAATGAGCAGTTCTTC	CASSPSVGELYNEQFF
TRBV7-9	TRBJ2-3	TRBD1	TGTGCCAGCAGCCTCGGACAGGGAAAGGTCTCGGAGTATTTT	CASSLGQGKVSEYF